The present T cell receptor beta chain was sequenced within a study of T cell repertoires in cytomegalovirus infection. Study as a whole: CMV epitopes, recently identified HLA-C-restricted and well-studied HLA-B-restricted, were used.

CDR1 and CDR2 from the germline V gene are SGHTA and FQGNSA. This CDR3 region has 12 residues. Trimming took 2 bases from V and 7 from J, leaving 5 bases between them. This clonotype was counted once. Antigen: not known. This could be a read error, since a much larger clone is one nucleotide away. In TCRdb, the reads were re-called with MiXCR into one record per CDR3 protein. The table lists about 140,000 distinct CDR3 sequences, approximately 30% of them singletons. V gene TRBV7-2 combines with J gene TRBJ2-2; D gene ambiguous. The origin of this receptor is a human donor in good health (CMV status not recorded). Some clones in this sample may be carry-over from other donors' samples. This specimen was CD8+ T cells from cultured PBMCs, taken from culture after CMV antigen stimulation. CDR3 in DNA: TGTACCAGCAGCTTAACCGACGGGGAGCTGTTTTTT. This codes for CTSSLTDGELFF. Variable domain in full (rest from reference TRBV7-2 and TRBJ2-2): GAGVSQSPSNKVTEKGKDVELRCDPISGHTALYWYRQSLGQGLEFLIYFQGNSAPDKSGLPSDRFSAERTGGSVSTLTIQRTQQEDSAVYLCTSSLTDGELFFGEGSRLTVL.